The clone carrying this T cell receptor (beta chain) appeared a few times. This specimen comes from a study of patients and donors after allogeneic stem cell transplantation. TCRdb re-called the RT-PCR reads through MiXCR, storing one row per CDR3 protein. Seen here are hundreds of thousands of distinct CDR3 sequences, approximately 16% observed once, and the top ten hold roughly 7%. CDR1 and CDR2 from the germline V gene are MNHEY and SVGEGT. Trimming removed 8 bases from V and 7 bases from J; junction bases left unmatched: 4. The CDR3 loop spans 11 amino acids. The V call is TRBV6-2 or TRBV6-3, the J call TRBJ2-7; 8 positions agree with TRBD1. Material for sequencing was blood, either unsorted or a sorted T cell fraction (not recorded which). The sequence came from a human donor who was either an allogeneic HSCT recipient or a stem cell or donor lymphocyte infusion donor (not recorded which). It is not recorded whose cells these are; they may come from a transplant donor. CDR3 sequence reads: CASGQGGEQYF. CDR3 coding DNA: TGTGCCAGCGGACAGGGCGGGGAGCAGTACTTC.